The clone carrying this T cell receptor beta chain was picked up many times. The V end lost 0 bases, the J end lost 2 bases, and 11 bases lay between the germline ends. Germline values: CDR1 LGHNA, CDR2 YNFKEQ. CDR3 size: 16 residues. TCRdb passed the 5' RACE reads through MiXCR, listing each CDR3 protein once. The data contain around 30,000 distinct CDR3 sequences, approximately 25% of them singletons. CD25-based Treg depletion was applied to purified naive CD4+ T cells. The sequence came from a female donor with breast cancer. The V call is TRBV4-2, the J call TRBJ2-1; possible D gene TRBD2, 5 bases. Sequenced input: naive CD4+ T cells sorted from a lymph node. Stated subset: naive CD4+ T cells, CD4+CD45RA+CD25-. The chain's CDR3 is CASSQDVGLTYNEQFF. The DNA for the CDR3 is TGTGCCAGCAGCCAAGATGTCGGACTTACCTACAATGAGCAGTTCTTC.